Detailed here is one T cell receptor (beta chain). The sample is drawn from a study of blood T cell repertoires in COVID-19. The CDR3 runs 14 residues. The germline CDR1 and CDR2 sequences are LNHNV and YYDKDF (reference sequence). V was clipped by 1 base and J by 4 bases, with 11 bases between them. The study recruited people aged about 18 to 95 years across approximately 24 US areas. Participants reported their clinical history, and cohort assignment relied on those reports. Recovered participants had two consecutive negative NP/OP PCR tests, healthcare professional clearance, or symptom resolution. Per the original data handling: Reference gene primer amplification in the assay estimated nucleated cell counts. Assay used: immunoSEQ multiplex PCR; TCRdb lists only in-frame clones, some missing. D and trimming come from the DNA, and the V and J calls and clone size come from that table. The repertoire holds around 290,000 clones, with around 90% as singletons.

Sequences were obtained from PBMCs or T cells enriched from blood (not recorded which). The sequence was collected from a woman in her twenties or thirties who had recovered from COVID-19. J is TRBJ2-7 and V is TRBV15; the D gene is possibly TRBD2 (6 bases). The DNA of the CDR3 is TGTGCCACCAGCAGAGTCGGGGGTGGATACGAGCAGTACTTC. It codes for CATSRVGGGYEQYF.